This T cell receptor beta chain was found in a study of T-cell memory formation after mild COVID-19. Study-wide background: Most TCR clusters belonged to a single donor.

TCRdb itself ran the 5' RACE reads through MiXCR, one entry per CDR3 protein. The repertoire consists of roughly 400,000 distinct CDR3 sequences, with 24% occurring once and the leading ten covering roughly 8.9%. Whole-study results and caveats: The pre-infection memory compartment contained some responding clones, suggesting cross-reactive memory joined.

CDR1 and CDR2 (germline): SGHTA, FQGTGA. Trimming pared 0 bases from V and 14 bases from J, leaving 14 bases between. The CDR3 spans 14 residues. This clonotype was found a few times. Its antigen is not known. Sequenced: PBMCs or a T cell subset sorted from them (not recorded which). The chain combines TRBV7-3 with TRBJ1-6, with a possible D match to TRBD1 (5 bases). The clonotype comes from an adult woman who had mild COVID-19 (a few samples of this study predate the infection). Cell type and time point are not known. This chain's CDR3 is CASSLTSERGALHF. Written as DNA, the CDR3 is TGTGCCAGCAGCTTAACATCGGAGCGAGGGGCCCTCCACTTT.